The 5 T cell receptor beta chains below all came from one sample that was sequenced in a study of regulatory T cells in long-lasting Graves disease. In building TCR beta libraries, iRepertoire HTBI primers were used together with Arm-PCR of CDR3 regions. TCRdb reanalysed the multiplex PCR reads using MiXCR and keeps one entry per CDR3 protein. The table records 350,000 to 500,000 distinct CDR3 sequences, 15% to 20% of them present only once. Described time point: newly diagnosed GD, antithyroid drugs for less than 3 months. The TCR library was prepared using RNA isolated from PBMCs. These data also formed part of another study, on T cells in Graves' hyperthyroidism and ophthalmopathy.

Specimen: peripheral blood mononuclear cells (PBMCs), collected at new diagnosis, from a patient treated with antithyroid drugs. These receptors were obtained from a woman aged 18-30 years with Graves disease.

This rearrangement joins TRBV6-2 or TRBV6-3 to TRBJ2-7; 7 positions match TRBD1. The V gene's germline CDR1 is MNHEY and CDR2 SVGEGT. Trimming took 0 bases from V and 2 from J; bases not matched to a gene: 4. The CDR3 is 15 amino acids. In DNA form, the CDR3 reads TGTGCCAGCAGTTACTCGAGGGACAGCACCTACGAGCAGTACTTC. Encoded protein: CASSYSRDSTYEQYF.

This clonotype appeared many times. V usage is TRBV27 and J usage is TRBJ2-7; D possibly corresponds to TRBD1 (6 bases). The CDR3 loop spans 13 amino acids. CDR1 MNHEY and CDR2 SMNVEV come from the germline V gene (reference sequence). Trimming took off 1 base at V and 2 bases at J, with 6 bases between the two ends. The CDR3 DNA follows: TGTGCCAGCAGTTTATGGGGGCCCTACGAGCAGTACTTC. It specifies CASSLWGPYEQYF.

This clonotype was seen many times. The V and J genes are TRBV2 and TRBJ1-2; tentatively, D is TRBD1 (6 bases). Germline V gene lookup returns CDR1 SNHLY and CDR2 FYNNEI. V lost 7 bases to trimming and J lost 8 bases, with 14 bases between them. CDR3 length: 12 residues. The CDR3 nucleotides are TGTGCCAGCAACCCGGCAGGGGACGGCTACACCTTC. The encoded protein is CASNPAGDGYTF.

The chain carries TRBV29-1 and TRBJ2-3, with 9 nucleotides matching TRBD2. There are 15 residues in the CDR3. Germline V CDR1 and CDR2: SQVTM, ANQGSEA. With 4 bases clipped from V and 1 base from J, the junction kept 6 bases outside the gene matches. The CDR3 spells CSVGFLAGGTDTQYF. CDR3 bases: TGCAGCGTTGGATTCTTAGCGGGAGGCACAGATACGCAGTATTTT.

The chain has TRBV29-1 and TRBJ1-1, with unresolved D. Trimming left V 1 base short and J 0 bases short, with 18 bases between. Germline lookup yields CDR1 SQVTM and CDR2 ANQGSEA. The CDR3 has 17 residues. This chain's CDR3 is CSVEVRVGVEMNTEAFF. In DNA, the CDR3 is TGCAGCGTTGAAGTTAGGGTCGGGGTGGAGATGAACACTGAAGCTTTCTTT.